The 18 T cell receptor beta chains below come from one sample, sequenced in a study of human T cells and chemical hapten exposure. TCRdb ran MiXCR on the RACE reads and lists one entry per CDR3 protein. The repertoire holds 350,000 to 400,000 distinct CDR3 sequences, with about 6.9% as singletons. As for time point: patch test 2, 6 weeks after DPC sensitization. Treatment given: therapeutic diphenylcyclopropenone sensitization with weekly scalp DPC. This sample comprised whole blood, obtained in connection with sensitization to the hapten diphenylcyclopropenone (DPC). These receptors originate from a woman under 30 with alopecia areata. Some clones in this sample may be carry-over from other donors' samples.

CDR3 amino acids: CSAGEPGLLREQPQHF. DNA of the CDR3: TGCAGTGCTGGGGAACCGGGACTCCTGAGAGAACAGCCCCAGCATTTT. The chain combines TRBV20-1 with TRBJ1-5; perhaps TRBD1 as D (5 bases). This CDR3 contains 16 residues. The V end was cut by 5 bases, the J end by 7 bases, with 24 bases between. From germline, CDR1 is DFQATT and CDR2 SNEGSKA (reference sequence).

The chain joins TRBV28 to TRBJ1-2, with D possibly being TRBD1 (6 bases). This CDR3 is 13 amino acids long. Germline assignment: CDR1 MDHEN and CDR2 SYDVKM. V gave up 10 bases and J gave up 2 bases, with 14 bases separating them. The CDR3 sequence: CATQRGFNYGYTF. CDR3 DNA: TGTGCCACCCAAAGGGGGTTCAACTATGGCTACACCTTC.

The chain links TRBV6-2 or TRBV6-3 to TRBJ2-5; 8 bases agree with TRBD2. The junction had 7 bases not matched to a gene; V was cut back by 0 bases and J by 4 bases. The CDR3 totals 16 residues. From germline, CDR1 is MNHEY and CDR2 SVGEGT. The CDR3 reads CASSYSNSGIGETQYF. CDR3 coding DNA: TGTGCCAGCAGTTACTCGAATAGCGGGATAGGAGAGACCCAGTACTTC.

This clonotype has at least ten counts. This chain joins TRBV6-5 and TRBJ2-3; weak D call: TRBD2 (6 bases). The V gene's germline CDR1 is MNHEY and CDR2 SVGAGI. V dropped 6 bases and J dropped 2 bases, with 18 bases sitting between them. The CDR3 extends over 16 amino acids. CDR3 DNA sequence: TGTGCCAGCAGCCGGAGGGGACGGACGAACACAGATACGCAGTATTTT. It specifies CASSRRGRTNTDTQYF.

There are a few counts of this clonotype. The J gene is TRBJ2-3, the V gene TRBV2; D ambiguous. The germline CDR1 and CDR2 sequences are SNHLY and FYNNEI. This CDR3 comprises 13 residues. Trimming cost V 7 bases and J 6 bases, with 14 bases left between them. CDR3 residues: CASIVEAADTQYF. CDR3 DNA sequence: TGTGCCAGCATCGTAGAGGCAGCTGATACGCAGTATTTT.

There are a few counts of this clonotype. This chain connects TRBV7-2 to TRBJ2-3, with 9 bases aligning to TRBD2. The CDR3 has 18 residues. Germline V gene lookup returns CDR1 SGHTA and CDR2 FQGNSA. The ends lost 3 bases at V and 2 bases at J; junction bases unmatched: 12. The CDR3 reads CASSLRTLAGLITDTQYF. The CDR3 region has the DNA TGTGCCAGCAGCTTGAGGACGCTAGCGGGGCTAATCACAGATACGCAGTATTTT.

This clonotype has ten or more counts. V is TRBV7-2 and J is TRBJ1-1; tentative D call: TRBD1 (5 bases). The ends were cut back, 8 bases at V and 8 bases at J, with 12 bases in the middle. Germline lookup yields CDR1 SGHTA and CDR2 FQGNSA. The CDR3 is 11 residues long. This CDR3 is CASRGVREAFF. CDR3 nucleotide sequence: TGTGCCAGCCGGGGGGTCAGGGAAGCTTTCTTT. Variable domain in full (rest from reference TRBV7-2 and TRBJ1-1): GAGVSQSPSNKVTEKGKDVELRCDPISGHTALYWYRQSLGQGLEFLIYFQGNSAPDKSGLPSDRFSAERTGGSVSTLTIQRTQQEDSAVYLCASRGVREAFFGQGTRLTVV.

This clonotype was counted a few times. CDR3: CASQPSGTKISHYGYTF. CDR3 bases: TGTGCCAGCCAGCCTTCCGGGACAAAGATCAGCCACTATGGCTACACCTTC. The V call is TRBV6-2 or TRBV6-3, the J call TRBJ1-2, with D perhaps matching TRBD1 (6 bases). Trimming pared 8 bases from V and 3 bases from J, leaving 25 bases between. Germline values: CDR1 MNHEY, CDR2 SVGEGT. CDR3 length: 17 amino acids.

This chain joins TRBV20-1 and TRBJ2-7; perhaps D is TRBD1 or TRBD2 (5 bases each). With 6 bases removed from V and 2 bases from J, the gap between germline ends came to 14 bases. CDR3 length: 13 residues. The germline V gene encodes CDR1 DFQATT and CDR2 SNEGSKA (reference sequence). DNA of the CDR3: TGCAGTGCGGGTGGGGGAACAGCCTACGAGCAGTACTTC. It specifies CSAGGGTAYEQYF.

CDR3 sequence: CASSQDPRSGATRGSPLHF. Here the CDR3 DNA reads TGTGCCAGCAGCCAAGATCCTAGATCAGGTGCGACCAGGGGATCACCCCTCCACTTT. The gene calls are TRBV4-2 and TRBJ1-6, with D perhaps matching TRBD1 (6 bases). The CDR3 is made up of 19 amino acids. Germline values: CDR1 LGHNA, CDR2 YNFKEQ. With 0 bases removed from V and 10 bases from J, the gap between germline ends came to 25 bases.

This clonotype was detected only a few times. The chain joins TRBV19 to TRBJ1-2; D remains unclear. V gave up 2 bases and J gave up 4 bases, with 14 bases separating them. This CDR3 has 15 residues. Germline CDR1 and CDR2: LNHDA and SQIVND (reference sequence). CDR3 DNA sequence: TGTGCCAGTAGTATATCCAGCTCGGGCGCCTATGGCTACACCTTC. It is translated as CASSISSSGAYGYTF.

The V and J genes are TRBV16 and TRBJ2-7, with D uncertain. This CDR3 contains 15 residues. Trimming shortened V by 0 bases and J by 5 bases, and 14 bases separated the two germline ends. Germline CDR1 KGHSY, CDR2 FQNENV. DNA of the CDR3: TGTGCCAGCAGCCAATCCGGCCCTGTTAGCCACGAGCAGTACTTC. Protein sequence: CASSQSGPVSHEQYF. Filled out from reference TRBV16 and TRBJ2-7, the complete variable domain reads GEEVAQTPKHLVRGEGQKAKLYCAPIKGHSYVFWYQQVLKNEFKFLISFQNENVFDETGMPKERFSAKCLPNSPCSLEIQATKLEDSAVYFCASSQSGPVSHEQYFGPGTRLTVT.

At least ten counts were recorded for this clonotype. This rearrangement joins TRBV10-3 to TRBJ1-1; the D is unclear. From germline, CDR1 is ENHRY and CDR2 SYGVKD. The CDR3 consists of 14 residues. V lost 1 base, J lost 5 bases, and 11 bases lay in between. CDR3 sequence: CAISEWETGTEAFF. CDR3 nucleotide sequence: TGTGCCATCAGTGAGTGGGAGACGGGTACTGAAGCTTTCTTT.

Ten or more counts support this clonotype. The CDR3 DNA follows: TGTGCCAGCAGTGCCCCCGGGGGAAAGCCCCAGCATTTT. Translation: CASSAPGGKPQHF. The chain recombines TRBV2 with TRBJ1-5; possibly TRBD1 for D (5 bases). The V gene's germline CDR1 is SNHLY and CDR2 FYNNEI. This CDR3 comprises 13 residues. Trimming took off 4 bases at V and 8 bases at J, with 12 bases between the two ends. The whole variable domain, filled in from reference TRBV2 and TRBJ1-5, reads EPEVTQTPSHQVTQMGQEVILRCVPISNHLYFYWYRQILGQKVEFLVSFYNNEISEKSEIFDDQFSVERPDGSNFTLKIRSTKLEDSAMYFCASSAPGGKPQHFGDGTRLSIL.

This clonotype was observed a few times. CDR3 region: CASSSSGASGELFF. For the CDR3, the DNA is TGTGCCAGCAGCTCATCGGGGGCCTCCGGGGAGCTGTTTTTT. V and J are TRBV7-9 and TRBJ2-2; tentatively, D is TRBD1 or TRBD2 (6 bases each). Deletions cut 4 bases from V and 6 bases from J, with 12 bases between. CDR1 is SEHNR and CDR2 is FQNEAQ in the germline V gene (reference sequence). The length of the CDR3 is 14 residues.

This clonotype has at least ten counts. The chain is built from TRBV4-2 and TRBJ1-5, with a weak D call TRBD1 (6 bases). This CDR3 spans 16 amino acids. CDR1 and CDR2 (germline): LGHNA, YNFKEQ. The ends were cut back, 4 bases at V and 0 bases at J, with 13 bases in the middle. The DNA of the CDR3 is TGTGCCAGCAGCCCCCGGAGGGGGGATAGCAATCAGCCCCAGCATTTT. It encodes CASSPRRGDSNQPQHF.

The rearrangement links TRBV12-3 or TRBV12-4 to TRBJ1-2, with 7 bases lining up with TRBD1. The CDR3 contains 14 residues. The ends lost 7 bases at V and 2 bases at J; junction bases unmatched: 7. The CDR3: CASTEGGANYGYTF. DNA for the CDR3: TGTGCCAGCACCGAAGGGGGCGCAAACTATGGCTACACCTTC.

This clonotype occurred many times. Here the CDR3 DNA reads TGCAGTGCTAGATTGAGCGCTGGAAACACCATATATTTT. It yields the protein CSARLSAGNTIYF. The J gene is TRBJ1-3, the V gene TRBV20-1; D unclear. CDR1 and CDR2 from the germline V gene are DFQATT and SNEGSKA (reference sequence). V lost 2 bases and J lost 2, with 7 bases in between. The CDR3 runs to 13 residues.